These T cell receptor beta chains were read from a single sample in a study of cytomegalovirus exposure and HLA in healthy donors. Libraries were prepared by immunoSEQ multiplex PCR; TCRdb keeps only in-frame clonotypes and omits some of them. The sample includes some 44,000 clones, 75% to 90% seen only once; the top ten take more than 7.5%. Sequencing was done on a sample of PBMCs. The receptors here all came from a woman aged 40 to 50 in good health and CMV-seropositive. CDR3s include the opening cysteine and the closing phenylalanine or tryptophan. The D gene is left open where the match is weak. Not every row has a clone size; where given, it reads once, few, many or a size class.

cdr3_nt cdr3_aa d_call j_call v_call clone_size
TGTGCCAGCACCTTGATACTCCGCTCTGGAAACACCATATATTTT CASTLILRSGNTIYF - TRBJ1-3 TRBV2 -
TGTGCCAGCAGCTTTCATGGGACAGTGAACACCGGGGAGCTGTTTTTT CASSFHGTVNTGELFF TRBD1 TRBJ2-2 TRBV7-2 -
TGCGCCAGCAGCTTGGATGGTCTTAGCGGGAGTACGACGGCAGATACGCAGTATTTT CASSLDGLSGSTTADTQYF TRBD2 TRBJ2-3 TRBV5-1 -
TGTGCCAGCAGTGGGTTTAGAGGAGGGCCAGATACGCAGTATTTT CASSGFRGGPDTQYF - TRBJ2-3 TRBV2 few
TGTGCCAGCAGTACAACACCGAACACTGAAGCTTTCTTT CASSTTPNTEAFF - TRBJ1-1 TRBV28 -
TGTGCCAGCAGTAGCAGGGAACTCACCGGGGAGCTGTTTTTT CASSSRELTGELFF - TRBJ2-2 TRBV6-1 -
TGTGCCAGCAGCCCAAGTTCCGGTGAAAAACTGTTTTTT CASSPSSGEKLFF - TRBJ1-4 TRBV28 -
TGTGCCAGCAGTTTAAGGGGTACTGGTGAAGCTTTCTTT CASSLRGTGEAFF - TRBJ1-1 TRBV28 few
TGTGCCAGCAGTTTGAGGGAGGGGGAGACCCAGTACTTC CASSLREGETQYF TRBD2 TRBJ2-5 TRBV27 -
TGCGCCAGCAGTCAATCGTGGGACAGTGGCCGCGCCGTTTGCACAGATACGCAGTATTTT CASSQSWDSGRAVCTDTQYF TRBD1 TRBJ2-3 TRBV23-1 -
TGTGTCAGCAGCTTAGCGCAGGGAGGAGAAAAACTGTTTTTT CVSSLAQGGEKLFF - TRBJ1-4 TRBV7-9 -
TGTGCCAGCTCACAACAGGGATACAATGAGCAGTTCTTC CASSQQGYNEQFF - TRBJ2-1 TRBV18 -
TGTGCCAGCAGATCCGGACTAGCGGGCCTTTACAATGAGCAGTTCTTC CASRSGLAGLYNEQFF TRBD2 TRBJ2-1 TRBV5-4 once
TGTGCCAGCAGCACCAGACAGGTTAACACCGGGGAGCTGTTTTTT CASSTRQVNTGELFF - TRBJ2-2 TRBV5-5 -
TGCGCCAGCAGCTCCTCGAGCCCCTACTACGAGCAGTACTTC CASSSSSPYYEQYF - TRBJ2-7 TRBV5-1 -
TGCGCCAGCAGCCAAGAAGGAGGGCTAGCGGGAACCCAAGAGACCCAGTACTTC CASSQEGGLAGTQETQYF TRBD2 TRBJ2-5 TRBV4-1 -
TGTGCCAGCAGTTACTCGGAGACAGGGGAATCACCCCTCCACTTT CASSYSETGESPLHF TRBD1 TRBJ1-6 TRBV6-5 few
TGTGCCAGCAGCCGCCTGACAGGGAAGTGGAACGGCTACACCTTC CASSRLTGKWNGYTF TRBD1 TRBJ1-2 TRBV6-5 once
TGTGCCAGCAGTCCAAACAGGGACACCGGGGAGCTGTTTTTT CASSPNRDTGELFF - TRBJ2-2 TRBV27 -
TGTGCCAGCAGCGGGGACAGCACCGGGGAGCTGTTTTTT CASSGDSTGELFF TRBD1 TRBJ2-2 TRBV5-6 -
TGTGCCAGCAGTCCCCACAGGACTCAGCCCCAGCATTTT CASSPHRTQPQHF - TRBJ1-5 TRBV27 -
TGTGCCACTTCGAGGACTAGCGGGAGTACTGAGCAGTTCTTC CATSRTSGSTEQFF TRBD2 TRBJ2-1 TRBV15 -
TGTGCCAGCAGCCAAGGACAGGGCCAAGCTTTCTTT CASSQGQGQAFF TRBD1 TRBJ1-1 TRBV11-2 few
TGTGCCAGCAGCTTAGTCGGGACAGGTTCGGGAAACACCATATATTTT CASSLVGTGSGNTIYF TRBD1 TRBJ1-3 TRBV7-2 -
TGTGCCAGTAGTGTAACAAGGGGGCGTGAAGCTTTCTTT CASSVTRGREAFF TRBD1 TRBJ1-1 TRBV19 -
TGTGCCAGCAGCTCAGGGACTAGCTACTACAATGAGCAGTTCTTC CASSSGTSYYNEQFF TRBD2 TRBJ2-1 TRBV7-2 -
TGTGCCAGCAGTGAATTACTAGCGTCCACCGGGGAGCTGTTTTTT CASSELLASTGELFF TRBD2 TRBJ2-2 TRBV2 -
TGTGCCAGCAGCTTGACTCCTTACAGGGGGATCACCGGGGAGCTGTTTTTT CASSLTPYRGITGELFF TRBD1 TRBJ2-2 TRBV11-2 -
TGTGCCAGCAGCCAGCGGCGGGAGCCAGTGGGGTATGGCTACACCTTC CASSQRREPVGYGYTF - TRBJ1-2 TRBV11-2 -
TGTGCCAGTGCCAAACAGGAGACCCAGTACTTC CASAKQETQYF - TRBJ2-5 TRBV19 -
TGTGCCAGCAGTGGGCAGGGATGGAACACCGGGGAGCTGTTTTTT CASSGQGWNTGELFF - TRBJ2-2 TRBV2 -
TGCGCCAGCAGCTTCACTAGCGGGGGGGCCGATGAGCAGTTCTTC CASSFTSGGADEQFF TRBD2 TRBJ2-1 TRBV5-1 -